The 20 T cell receptor beta chains below all came from one sample that was sequenced in a study of shared clonotypes between healthy human individuals. TCRdb's table, derived via immunoSEQ multiplex PCR, lists solely in-frame clones and lacks some. Among more than 600,000 clones listed, about 90% were seen once. Naive CD8 cells comprised CD45RO-negative, CCR7-positively selected cells, excluding terminally differentiated effector memory CD45RA+ cells. The sequenced sample consisted of naive CD8+ T cells sorted from blood. These receptors came from a man aged 25-45 years in good health.

This rearrangement joins TRBV28 to TRBJ2-1, with a weak D call TRBD2 (6 bases). Germline loops: CDR1 MDHEN, CDR2 SYDVKM. The V end lost 8 bases, the J end lost 8 bases, and 19 bases lay between the germline ends. This CDR3 has 14 residues. The CDR3 spells CASVTGQGGDEQFF. The CDR3 DNA follows: TGTGCCAGCGTCACGGGTCAGGGAGGCGATGAGCAGTTCTTC.

This chain uses TRBV27 with TRBJ2-7, with a possible D match to TRBD1 (6 bases). The germline V gene has CDR1 MNHEY and CDR2 SMNVEV (reference sequence). The CDR3 has 16 residues. The V and J ends lost 5 bases and 3 bases respectively, with 20 bases between them. The CDR3 nucleotides read TGTGCCAGCAGTAAAGTTAGGGACACTACCTACTACGAGCAGTACTTC. Protein product: CASSKVRDTTYYEQYF.

This sequence joins TRBV5-6 and TRBJ2-1, with 11 nucleotides matching TRBD2. Germline V gene sequence: CDR1 SGHDT, CDR2 YYEEEE. The CDR3 contains 15 residues. V was clipped by 4 bases and J by 7 bases; unmatched bases: 7. CDR3 nucleotides: TGTGCCAGCAGCGGTACTAGCGGGAGACGTAATGAGCAGTTCTTC. Translated: CASSGTSGRRNEQFF.

The V call is TRBV14, the J call TRBJ2-1; 14 bases match TRBD2. Germline CDR1 reads SGHDN; CDR2 reads FVKESK. This CDR3 has 19 residues. V lost 1 base to trimming and J lost 0 bases; unmatched junction nucleotides: 5. The CDR3 bases are TGTGCCAGCAGCCAAGGACTAGCGGGAGGGATTAGCTCCTACAATGAGCAGTTCTTC. Its translation is CASSQGLAGGISSYNEQFF.

This sequence joins TRBV6-5 and TRBJ1-4, with D unclear. Germline CDR1 and CDR2: MNHEY and SVGAGI. Trimming took off 10 bases at V and 7 bases at J, with 10 bases between the two ends. The CDR3 consists of 11 residues. The CDR3 DNA reads as TGTGCCACTGGAAGTGGTGAAAAACTGTTTTTT. Translated, it gives CATGSGEKLFF.

This chain connects TRBV2 to TRBJ2-7; TRBD2 aligns across 8 bases. CDR3 length: 14 residues. V lost 11 bases and J lost 9; bases outside the gene matches: 18. CDR1 and CDR2 (germline): SNHLY, FYNNEI. DNA for the CDR3: TGTGCCGCAACCCAGGGACTAGATAATTCAGGGCAGTACTTC. Translation gives CAATQGLDNSGQYF.

This chain connects TRBV6-1 to TRBJ2-7; D unclear. V was pared by 4 bases and J by 3 bases, with 13 bases between. The length of the CDR3 is 14 residues. Germline V gene data show CDR1 as MNHNS and CDR2 as SASEGT. The CDR3 sequence is CASSATDAYYEQYF. CDR3 bases: TGTGCCAGCAGTGCGACGGATGCTTACTACGAGCAGTACTTC.

The chain has TRBV9 and TRBJ2-1, with unresolved D. V lost 4 bases, J lost 8 bases, and 13 bases lay in between. Germline V gene data show CDR1 as SGDLS and CDR2 as YYNGEE. This CDR3 spans 13 amino acids. Written as DNA, the CDR3 is TGTGCCAGCAGCCCTCCCCATTCCTATGAGCAGTTCTTC. This codes for CASSPPHSYEQFF.

The gene calls are TRBV29-1 and TRBJ2-3, with a possible D match to TRBD1 (6 bases). Germline V CDR1 and CDR2: SQVTM, ANQGSEA. There are 16 residues in the CDR3. Trimming stripped 6 bases from V and 4 bases from J, with 23 bases between. The CDR3 sequence: CSVEGERTLEADTQYF. The CDR3 bases are TGCAGCGTCGAGGGGGAGAGGACCCTGGAGGCAGATACGCAGTATTTT.

This chain links TRBV27 with TRBJ2-3; possibly TRBD1 or TRBD2 for D (5 bases each). The CDR3 is 15 residues long. Trimming removed 6 bases at V and 0 bases at J, with 13 bases between. Germline CDR1 reads MNHEY; CDR2 reads SMNVEV (reference sequence). Written as DNA, the CDR3 is TGTGCCAGCAGCTACCGGGACCGCAGCACAGATACGCAGTATTTT. It is translated as CASSYRDRSTDTQYF.

The chain carries TRBV27 and TRBJ2-3, with 9 bases matching TRBD2. The CDR3 is 13 residues long. Germline values: CDR1 MNHEY, CDR2 SMNVEV (reference sequence). V shed 5 bases, J shed 9 bases, and the junction held 6 bases outside the gene matches. For the CDR3, the DNA is TGTGCCAGCAGTACCCATAGCGGGGGCACGCAGTATTTT. Protein: CASSTHSGGTQYF.

Ten or more counts support this clone. The chain combines TRBV6-4 with TRBJ2-3; D uncertain. V lost 2 bases and J 0 bases, leaving 3 bases between the germline ends. This CDR3 spans 13 amino acids. From germline, CDR1 is MRHNA and CDR2 SNTAGT. The CDR3 bases are TGTGCCAGCAGTGACAGGAGCACAGATACGCAGTATTTT. Its protein is CASSDRSTDTQYF.

The gene calls are TRBV6-6 and TRBJ2-2, with 9 bases fitting TRBD1. Trimming removed 4 bases from V and 4 bases from J; junction bases left unmatched: 4. Germline V CDR1 and CDR2: MNHNY, SVGAGI (reference sequence). The CDR3 has 15 residues. The CDR3 sequence: CASSSWTGATGELFF. In DNA, the CDR3 is TGTGCCAGCAGTTCTTGGACAGGGGCCACCGGGGAGCTGTTTTTT.

The chain is built from TRBV28 and TRBJ1-3; 11 bases are shared with TRBD1. This CDR3 has 17 amino acids. Germline lookup yields CDR1 MDHEN and CDR2 SYDVKM. V dropped 8 bases and J dropped 4; count of bases not matched to a gene: 13. Written as DNA, the CDR3 is TGTGCCAGCCGGAGCGGACAGGGGGCGCTTTTCGGAAACACCATATATTTT. Protein sequence: CASRSGQGALFGNTIYF.

This chain joins TRBV19 and TRBJ2-7; a weak D match, TRBD2 (5 bases). From germline, CDR1 is LNHDA and CDR2 SQIVND (reference sequence). This CDR3 region has 18 residues. Trimming cost V 4 bases and J 1 base, with 23 bases left between them. The CDR3 loop reads CASSTGLQPTLDSYEQYF. The CDR3 DNA reads as TGTGCCAGTAGTACCGGACTGCAACCAACCTTGGATTCCTACGAGCAGTACTTC.

A single count supports this clone. V is TRBV29-1 and J is TRBJ2-7, with TRBD1 matching 8 bases. In germline, CDR1 is SQVTM, CDR2 ANQGSEA. CDR3 length equals 16 residues. After removal of 5 bases from V and 1 base from J, the junction contained 13 bases not matched to a gene. Written as DNA, the CDR3 is TGCAGCGTTACCCGATCGGACAGGGTAGGTTCCTACGAGCAGTACTTC. It yields the protein CSVTRSDRVGSYEQYF.

The chain employs TRBV7-9 and TRBJ2-7; either TRBD1 or TRBD2 may fit D (7 bases each). The CDR3 is 13 amino acids. Between the trimmed V and J ends, which lost 5 bases and 6 bases, there was a span of 14 bases. The germline V gene has CDR1 SEHNR and CDR2 FQNEAQ (reference sequence). CDR3 DNA: TGTGCCAGCAGCCAGGGGGGGTCAGGCGAGCAGTACTTC. This encodes CASSQGGSGEQYF. Together with reference TRBV7-9 and TRBJ2-7, the CDR3 gives the full variable domain: DTGVSQNPRHKITKRGQNVTFRCDPISEHNRLYWYRQTLGQGPEFLTYFQNEAQLEKSRLLSDRFSAERPKGSFSTLEIQRTEQGDSAMYLCASSQGGSGEQYFGPGTRLTVT.

The rearrangement links TRBV11-2 to TRBJ2-2, with D possibly matching TRBD2 (6 bases). Trimming shortened V by 3 bases and J by 4 bases, and 9 bases separated the two germline ends. Germline V CDR1 and CDR2: SGHAT, FQNNGV. CDR3 length: 14 residues. CDR3 region: CASSLGGPTGELFF. CDR3 coding DNA: TGTGCCAGCAGCTTGGGGGGACCCACCGGGGAGCTGTTTTTT. Full variable domain (outside the CDR3, taken from reference TRBV11-2 and TRBJ2-2): EAGVAQSPRYKIIEKRQSVAFWCNPISGHATLYWYQQILGQGPKLLIQFQNNGVVDDSQLPKDRFSAERLKGVDSTLKIQPAKLEDSAVYLCASSLGGPTGELFFGEGSRLTVL.

This rearrangement joins TRBV29-1 to TRBJ1-2, with D unclear. Trimming pared 3 bases from V and 6 bases from J, leaving 23 bases between. Per the germline V gene, CDR1 is SQVTM and CDR2 is ANQGSEA. The CDR3 covers 16 residues. Here the CDR3 DNA reads TGCAGCGTTGACGGAGTCGGGGAAGTTGCCTATGATGGCTACACCTTC. As protein: CSVDGVGEVAYDGYTF.

The chain is built from TRBV6-6 and TRBJ1-5; D uncertain. Trimming shortened V by 2 bases and J by 1 base, and 9 bases separated the two germline ends. CDR3 length: 15 residues. Germline CDR1 MNHNY, CDR2 SVGAGI (reference sequence). The CDR3 sequence: CASSYPDGSNQPQHF. The CDR3 DNA reads as TGTGCCAGCAGTTACCCCGACGGAAGCAATCAGCCCCAGCATTTT.